The 10 T cell receptor beta chains listed next were all sequenced from one sample in a study of PD-1 blockade in classical Hodgkin lymphoma. Sequencing used immunoSEQ multiplex PCR; TCRdb keeps in-frame clones, though not all of them. The data contain 25,000 to 30,000 clones, roughly 80% of them seen just once; the ten biggest clones take up roughly 0.52%. The sample's time point: cycle 4 day 1 (C4D1), after more than five weeks of nivolumab. Patients all relapsed after autologous stem cell transplantation, and there was variation in brentuximab vedotin exposure. Negative magnetic selection isolated CD4+ T cells from thawed PBMCs. Sequenced material: CD4+ T cells from blood, taken before the fourth cycle of nivolumab. Receptor source: a human donor with classical Hodgkin lymphoma.

V and J are TRBV5-6 and TRBJ2-5, with D unresolved. The CDR3 loop spans 11 amino acids. Looked up from germline, CDR1 is SGHDT and CDR2 is YYEEEE. The ends were cut back, 0 bases at V and 4 bases at J, with 1 base in the middle. As DNA, the CDR3 is TGTGCCAGCAGCTTGGTAGAGACCCAGTACTTC. As protein: CASSLVETQYF.

V gene TRBV11-2 combines with J gene TRBJ2-1; 9 nucleotides line up with TRBD2. Germline loops: CDR1 SGHAT, CDR2 FQNNGV. The trim removed 5 bases at V and 7 bases at J, leaving 6 bases unmatched. The CDR3 loop spans 14 amino acids. The CDR3 loop reads CASSPLLAGNEQFF. In DNA, the CDR3 is TGTGCCAGCAGCCCCCTTCTAGCGGGGAATGAGCAGTTCTTC.

This chain's CDR3 is CASSPWGTEAFF. In nucleotides, the CDR3 is TGTGCCAGCAGCCCATGGGGGACTGAAGCTTTCTTT. V gene TRBV7-9 combines with J gene TRBJ1-1; D is possibly TRBD1 (5 bases). Trimming pared 5 bases from V and 5 bases from J, leaving 9 bases between. The germline gives CDR1 SEHNR, CDR2 FQNEAQ (reference sequence). The CDR3 runs 12 residues.

This rearrangement joins TRBV29-1 to TRBJ1-2; possible D gene TRBD1, 6 bases. The CDR3 contains 11 residues. V was shortened by 6 bases and J by 5 bases, with 10 bases between the two germline ends. Looked up from germline, CDR1 is SQVTM and CDR2 is ANQGSEA. The CDR3 DNA reads as TGCAGCGTCCCGACAGGTTATGGCTACACCTTC. Its translation: CSVPTGYGYTF.

V gene TRBV18 combines with J gene TRBJ2-4, with TRBD1 matching over 7 bases. This CDR3 is built from 16 residues. Unmatched junction bases numbered 5, after V lost 3 bases and J lost 0 bases. Per germline, CDR1 KGHSH and CDR2 LQKENI. CDR3 DNA: TGTGCCAGCTCACCTACAAACAGGGGAGCCAAAAACATTCAGTACTTC. It translates to CASSPTNRGAKNIQYF.

CDR3 in DNA: TGTGCCAGCAGCGCGACAGGGGGTTCTGGTACGCAGTATTTT. Amino acids: CASSATGGSGTQYF. The gene calls are TRBV7-3 and TRBJ2-3; 9 positions agree with TRBD1. The CDR3 is made up of 14 amino acids. J gave up 8 bases and V 5 bases, and 8 bases lay outside the gene matches. The germline CDR1 and CDR2 sequences are SGHTA and FQGTGA.

This sequence joins TRBV7-9 and TRBJ1-5; no reliable D call. The V end lost 1 base, the J end lost 3 bases, and 10 bases lay between the germline ends. Per germline, CDR1 SEHNR and CDR2 FQNEAQ (reference sequence). The CDR3 sequence is 15 residues long. The CDR3 loop is CASSLVEGYNQPQHF. CDR3 sequence (DNA): TGTGCCAGCAGCTTAGTGGAAGGGTACAATCAGCCCCAGCATTTT.

This clone has a handful of counts. This rearrangement joins TRBV6-6 to TRBJ1-2; no clear D. Looked up from germline, CDR1 is MNHNY and CDR2 is SVGAGI (reference sequence). This CDR3 region has 14 residues. Trimming removed 2 bases at V and 8 bases at J, with 15 bases between. CDR3 sequence: CASSYARPTGGYTF. The CDR3 DNA reads as TGTGCCAGCAGTTACGCCAGGCCCACGGGGGGCTACACCTTC.

As to this clone: The sample has other DNA sequences that encode this CDR3 too. The chain uses TRBV7-6 and TRBJ1-4, with TRBD1 as a possible D gene (6 bases). Germline loops: CDR1 SGHVS, CDR2 FNYEAQ. The CDR3 runs 16 residues. V was cut by 1 base and J by 6 bases, with 15 bases left in between. This chain's CDR3 is CASSLDRVGQDEKLFF. As DNA, the CDR3 is TGTGCCAGCAGCTTAGACAGGGTGGGCCAAGATGAAAAACTGTTTTTT.

This chain uses TRBV5-8 with TRBJ1-5; possibly TRBD1 for D (5 bases). Trimming cost V 4 bases and J 3 bases, with 11 bases left between them. This CDR3 has 14 amino acids. Germline assignment: CDR1 SGHTS and CDR2 YDEGEE. CDR3 coding DNA: TGTGCCAGCAGCGGGGGAGCCGTCAATCAGCCCCAGCATTTT. This codes for CASSGGAVNQPQHF.